Sequencing of this T cell receptor beta chain was carried out in a study of T cell changes during pregnancy in multiple sclerosis. Method: immunoSEQ multiplex PCR; TCRdb's copy keeps in-frame clones and lacks some. The top ten hold 0.43% of the sample, which has tens of thousands of clones, under 95% seen once. This CDR3 is built from 12 residues. The germline CDR1 and CDR2 sequences are SGHNT and YYREEE (reference sequence). V was trimmed by 3 bases and J by 12 bases, leaving 13 bases between them. This chain links TRBV5-4 with TRBJ2-1; possibly TRBD1 for D (6 bases). This receptor was obtained from a female donor with multiple sclerosis, enrolled in a pregnancy study. The source was CD4+ T cells from peripheral blood mononuclear cells, collected before pregnancy. Here the CDR3 reads CASSYTGTRQFF. CDR3 nucleotides: TGTGCCAGCAGCTACACCGGGACACGGCAGTTCTTC.